The entry below gives a single T cell receptor beta chain sequence along with its context. Compared with germline, one end of the junction differs, possibly owing to a read error. The CDR3 is made up of 12 amino acids. Germline values: CDR1 MNHEY, CDR2 SVGEGT. The record originates from a study of blood T cell repertoires in COVID-19. About the research overall: Sites across the United States, Italy and Spain contributed samples from acute and convalescent COVID-19. From T cells, B-cell-depleted T cells, or PBMCs came the material, which was cDNA or gDNA.

As processed by the authors: Counts of nucleated cells, estimated from reference gene primer amplification, were obtained. Produced via immunoSEQ multiplex PCR; TCRdb's table is partial and in-frame only. D and trimming come from the DNA, and the V and J calls and clone size come from that table. The profile shows 150,000 to 200,000 clones, around three quarters of them singletons. This TCR was sampled from a man between 70 and 80 years old with active or convalescent COVID-19. V is TRBV6-2 or TRBV6-3 and J is TRBJ2-7; possible D gene TRBD1, 6 bases. The sequencing sample was made of peripheral blood. This chain's CDR3 is CASSYSYRATSF. The CDR3 bases are TGTGCCAGCAGTTACTCCTACAGGGCCACCAGCTTC.